Listed below are T cell receptor beta chains from one sample, sequenced in a study of blood T cell repertoires in COVID-19. TCRdb keeps only in-frame clones here, not all; method: immunoSEQ multiplex PCR. The sample comprises over 15,000 clones, roughly three quarters of which are singletons, and more than 8% rests with the top ten. Sequenced input: peripheral blood. These receptors were taken from a man aged 60 to 75 with acute or convalescent COVID-19. The CDR3 runs from the conserved cysteine through the conserved F or W. The order of the fields is clone size, V gene, D gene, J gene, CDR3 protein, CDR3 DNA. D genes are given only for firm matches. Clone size, where shown, is once, few, many, or a class for clones that have expanded.

clone_size: -
v_call: TRBV30
d_call: TRBD2
j_call: TRBJ2-2
cdr3_aa: CAWGTSGGHGELFF
cdr3_nt: TGTGCCTGGGGGACTAGCGGGGGACACGGGGAGCTGTTTTTT

clone_size: -
v_call: TRBV27
d_call: TRBD2
j_call: TRBJ2-1
cdr3_aa: CASSPAIWLAGGNEQFF
cdr3_nt: TGTGCCAGCAGTCCTGCCATTTGGCTAGCGGGGGGGAATGAGCAGTTCTTC

clone_size: -
v_call: TRBV11-2
d_call: -
j_call: TRBJ2-5
cdr3_aa: CASSLGLEETQYF
cdr3_nt: TGTGCCAGCAGCTTAGGGCTAGAAGAGACCCAGTACTTC

clone_size: -
v_call: TRBV19
d_call: TRBD1
j_call: TRBJ1-2
cdr3_aa: CASKMDREGSYTF
cdr3_nt: TGTGCCAGTAAAATGGACAGGGAGGGAAGCTACACCTTC

clone_size: -
v_call: TRBV18
d_call: TRBD1
j_call: TRBJ1-5
cdr3_aa: CASSPRQGTNQPQHF
cdr3_nt: TGTGCCAGCTCACCGCGACAGGGCACTAATCAGCCCCAGCATTTT

clone_size: -
v_call: TRBV9
d_call: TRBD2
j_call: TRBJ2-7
cdr3_aa: CASSVGGGDYEQYF
cdr3_nt: TGTGCCAGCAGCGTAGGCGGGGGGGACTACGAGCAGTACTTC

clone_size: -
v_call: TRBV2
d_call: TRBD2
j_call: TRBJ2-5
cdr3_aa: CASTPGTSGQTQYF
cdr3_nt: TGTGCCAGCACACCCGGGACTAGCGGACAGACCCAGTACTTC

clone_size: -
v_call: TRBV10-3
d_call: -
j_call: TRBJ2-3
cdr3_aa: CAIKRASTDTQYF
cdr3_nt: TGTGCCATCAAGAGGGCGAGCACAGATACGCAGTATTTT

clone_size: few
v_call: TRBV5-1
d_call: -
j_call: TRBJ1-1
cdr3_aa: CASSSQMDTEAFF
cdr3_nt: TGCGCCAGCAGCTCGCAGATGGACACTGAAGCTTTCTTT

clone_size: few
v_call: TRBV18
d_call: -
j_call: TRBJ1-5
cdr3_aa: CASSPLPPPHQPQHF
cdr3_nt: TGTGCCAGCTCACCACTTCCTCCCCCCCATCAGCCCCAGCATTTT

clone_size: -
v_call: TRBV9
d_call: TRBD1
j_call: TRBJ2-1
cdr3_aa: CASTIGQGSSYNEQFF
cdr3_nt: TGTGCCAGCACCATCGGACAGGGGAGCTCCTACAATGAGCAGTTCTTC

clone_size: -
v_call: TRBV7-6
d_call: -
j_call: TRBJ2-5
cdr3_aa: CAAGYRVQETQYF
cdr3_nt: TGTGCCGCTGGATACAGGGTCCAAGAGACCCAGTACTTC

clone_size: -
v_call: TRBV6-6
d_call: TRBD1
j_call: TRBJ1-5
cdr3_aa: CASSPLTGGPNQPQHF
cdr3_nt: TGTGCCAGCAGCCCCCTCACAGGGGGGCCCAATCAGCCCCAGCATTTT

clone_size: -
v_call: TRBV18
d_call: -
j_call: TRBJ1-1
cdr3_aa: CASSQQGGNTEAFF
cdr3_nt: TGTGCCAGCTCTCAACAGGGTGGGAACACTGAAGCTTTCTTT

clone_size: -
v_call: TRBV29-1
d_call: TRBD2
j_call: TRBJ2-3
cdr3_aa: CSVEGLAGGSTDTQYF
cdr3_nt: TGCAGCGTTGAGGGACTAGCGGGGGGCAGCACAGATACGCAGTATTTT

clone_size: -
v_call: TRBV24-1
d_call: TRBD1
j_call: TRBJ2-1
cdr3_aa: CATSDTSSVGQGIGMQFF
cdr3_nt: TGTGCCACCAGTGATACATCCTCAGTGGGACAGGGAATTGGAATGCAGTTCTTC

clone_size: -
v_call: TRBV7-9
d_call: -
j_call: TRBJ1-4
cdr3_aa: CASSLQGAREKLFF
cdr3_nt: TGTGCCAGCAGCTTACAAGGGGCCAGGGAAAAACTGTTTTTT

clone_size: few
v_call: TRBV25-1
d_call: -
j_call: TRBJ1-2
cdr3_aa: CASMNRLDGYTF
cdr3_nt: TGTGCCAGCATGAACCGCCTAGATGGCTACACCTTC

clone_size: -
v_call: TRBV21-1
d_call: -
j_call: TRBJ1-5
cdr3_aa: CASSKEQIRHLSNQPQHF
cdr3_nt: TGTGCCAGCAGCAAAGAACAGATACGACATCTTAGCAATCAGCCCCAGCATTTT

clone_size: -
v_call: TRBV2
d_call: TRBD1
j_call: TRBJ2-3
cdr3_aa: CASSEERGQGAVQYF
cdr3_nt: TGTGCCAGCAGTGAAGAGAGGGGACAGGGGGCGGTGCAGTATTTT

clone_size: -
v_call: TRBV14
d_call: TRBD2
j_call: TRBJ2-1
cdr3_aa: CASSQDRGLAGLLKGYNEQFF
cdr3_nt: TGTGCCAGCAGCCAAGATCGAGGACTAGCGGGGCTCTTGAAGGGTTACAATGAGCAGTTCTTC

clone_size: few
v_call: TRBV9
d_call: TRBD2
j_call: TRBJ2-1
cdr3_aa: CASSKAGGKFYNEQFF
cdr3_nt: TGTGCCAGCAGCAAGGCGGGGGGCAAATTCTACAATGAGCAGTTCTTC

clone_size: -
v_call: TRBV28
d_call: TRBD1
j_call: TRBJ1-1
cdr3_aa: CASSSPNPGTGAYEAFF
cdr3_nt: TGTGCCAGCAGTTCCCCCAATCCCGGGACAGGGGCATATGAAGCTTTCTTT

clone_size: -
v_call: TRBV19
d_call: TRBD1
j_call: TRBJ2-7
cdr3_aa: CASSPRGQGPTYEQYF
cdr3_nt: TGTGCCAGTAGTCCCAGGGGACAGGGGCCCACCTACGAGCAGTACTTC

clone_size: -
v_call: TRBV7-8
d_call: TRBD1
j_call: TRBJ1-2
cdr3_aa: CASSPTGFGGYTF
cdr3_nt: TGTGCCAGCAGCCCGACAGGGTTTGGGGGCTACACCTTC

clone_size: -
v_call: TRBV5-1
d_call: -
j_call: TRBJ1-1
cdr3_aa: CASAPRSNTEAFF
cdr3_nt: TGCGCCAGCGCACCTCGGTCGAACACTGAAGCTTTCTTT

clone_size: -
v_call: TRBV5-6
d_call: TRBD1
j_call: TRBJ1-2
cdr3_aa: CASSILDRNYGYTF
cdr3_nt: TGTGCCAGCAGCATACTGGACAGGAACTATGGCTACACCTTC